Presented here are 4 T cell receptor beta chains from one specimen sequenced in a study of shared clonotypes between healthy human individuals. Sequencing was performed with immunoSEQ multiplex PCR; in TCRdb, only in-frame clones are kept and a portion is missing. This table has 85,000 to 100,000 clones, about 70% appearing once. The specimen was memory CD8+ T cells sorted from blood. Indicated subset: CD45RO+ cells pooled with CCR7-negative TemRA cells. These receptors all come from a man between 25 and 39 years old in good health.

This clone was seen a handful of times. The rearrangement links TRBV27 to TRBJ1-2; possible D gene TRBD1, 5 bases. Germline V lookup: CDR1 MNHEY, CDR2 SMNVEV (reference sequence). The CDR3 spans 17 residues. V was pared by 4 bases and J by 4 bases, with 22 bases between. CDR3 region: CASSSYSGTAESYGYTF. The CDR3 DNA reads TGTGCCAGCAGTTCCTACTCCGGGACTGCAGAAAGCTATGGCTACACCTTC.

The genes are TRBV19 and TRBJ2-2; D tentatively fits TRBD1 or TRBD2 (5 bases each). The germline V gene encodes CDR1 LNHDA and CDR2 SQIVND (reference sequence). Trimming removed 4 bases at V and 4 bases at J, with 10 bases between. The CDR3 has 14 amino acids. CDR3 nucleotide sequence: TGTGCCAGTAGTACGGGGCTCAGCACCGGGGAGCTGTTTTTT. Protein: CASSTGLSTGELFF.

The rearrangement links TRBV7-9 to TRBJ2-7; D is ambiguous. The CDR3 has 14 residues. Germline V gene lookup returns CDR1 SEHNR and CDR2 FQNEAQ (reference sequence). Trimming stripped 1 base from V and 1 base from J, with 8 bases between. The CDR3 protein is CASSLGQASYEQYF. The DNA of the CDR3 is TGTGCCAGCAGCTTAGGCCAGGCGTCCTACGAGCAGTACTTC.

The rearrangement links TRBV30 to TRBJ2-1; D might be TRBD1 or TRBD2, each matching 6 bases. The CDR3 is 16 amino acids. The germline V gene encodes CDR1 GTSNPN and CDR2 SVGIG (reference sequence). The V gene lost 0 bases and the J gene lost 3 bases, with 15 bases spanning the gap. CDR3 DNA sequence: TGTGCCTGGAGTGTACCCGGAGGGGGAAACTACAATGAGCAGTTCTTC. Translated, it gives CAWSVPGGGNYNEQFF.